This T cell receptor (beta chain) was profiled in a study of glioma-infiltrating T cells. This clonotype was picked up a small number of times. The CDR3 runs 13 residues. Trimming took 7 bases from V and 4 from J; bases not matched to a gene: 6. Using RNA template, CDR3s of TCR alpha and beta were amplified with iRepertoire arm-PCR. TCRdb itself ran the multiplex PCR reads through MiXCR, one entry per CDR3 protein. Here the sample spans 100,000 to 150,000 distinct CDR3 sequences, roughly 20% being singletons. The origin of this receptor is a human donor with low-grade glioma or glioblastoma, undergoing nonglioma brain surgery, or in good health (not recorded which). V is TRBV12-3 or TRBV12-4 and J is TRBJ1-1; 7 nucleotides align to TRBD1. The specimen sequenced was glioma tissue, nonneoplastic brain tissue, or PBMCs (not recorded which). This chain's CDR3 is CASTRQGGTEAFF. In DNA form, the CDR3 reads TGTGCCAGCACCCGACAGGGAGGCACTGAAGCTTTCTTT.